This TCR beta chain was observed in a study of OX40 agonist ivuxolimab in advanced cancers. Study overall: Enrolled patients in dose escalation had cancers that were hepatocellular carcinoma, melanoma, renal cell or head and neck cancer. Those enrolled were 80% to 85% male, with a mean age of about 66 years and ages from roughly 20 to 85. Study-wide points: Low clonal expansion, among the lowest seen, marked partial responders at 0.1-3.0 mg/kg.

The CDR3 loop spans 13 amino acids. Germline values: CDR1 SGHVS, CDR2 FNYEAQ. The V and J ends lost 5 bases and 8 bases, in that order; junction bases with no gene match: 8. This clone was seen once. The antigen is undetermined. The method was immunoSEQ multiplex PCR; TCRdb's version includes in-frame clones alone and lacks a portion of them. The sample lists 76,000 or so clones; about 82% were seen once. Material: CD4+ or CD8+ T cells sorted from blood, obtained in a trial of the OX40 agonist ivuxolimab. The clonotype was recovered from an adult with an advanced solid tumor such as melanoma, head and neck, liver or kidney cancer. V usage is TRBV7-6 and J usage is TRBJ1-2, with 7 positions matching TRBD1. CDR3 in DNA: TGTGCCAGCAGCCCCGGAACAGGGGTCGGCTACACCTTC. Protein: CASSPGTGVGYTF.